This T cell receptor beta chain was recorded in a study of T cells expressing NK-cell markers (TCRdb year 2020). With regard to the full study: TCR beta-chain repertoires were profiled in sorted CD3+CD56+NKG2C+, CD3+CD56+NKG2C- and CD3+CD56-NKG2C+ T-cell subsets from roughly eight donors. Among the eight sequenced donors, seven were HCMV-seropositive and one was HCMV-seronegative. All eight donors whose samples were sequenced were randomly selected healthy volunteers, three of them men and five women. Sequencing of the libraries produced 2 x 150 bp reads on Illumina HiSeq 2000/2500, MiSeq or NextSeq.

To determine HCMV serostatus, a commercial ELISA kit was used to detect HCMV-specific IgG in serum. Peripheral blood mononuclear cells were isolated from blood by Ficoll density gradient centrifugation. The CDR3 sequence holds 14 residues, the cysteine and phenylalanine included. Only the protein is available. Looking up the germline V gene (reference sequence) yields CDR1 LGHDT and CDR2 YNNKEL. The full study reports these points: Those dominant clonotypes were again the most abundant among CD3+CD56-NKG2C+ cells in a handful of donors, at about 25-65%. For several donors, the dominant CD3+CD56+NKG2C+ clonotypes were among the top 10 CD8+ clonotypes and accounted for about 1.0-7.5% of CD8+ T cells. Whether the expanded NKG2C-expressing T cell clones were specific for HCMV antigens remained unclear.

With respect to this clonotype: Its antigen remains unidentified.

The reads were generated on an Illumina HiSeq 2000. TCR beta cDNA libraries were made by 5'RACE template switching that added a universal primer site and unique molecular identifiers. cDNA synthesis was primed from the TCR beta constant segment and was followed by two successive PCR amplification steps. On the authors' methods: MIGEC was used to demultiplex reads and group the reads by UMI, and MiTCR was used to assemble and quantify clonotypes. Only TCR cDNA sequences supported by at least two reads were kept to exclude erroneous sequences. The tcR package was used for downstream repertoire analysis, with clonotypes matched between fractions based on CDR3 nucleotide sequence plus V segment. VDJmatch was used to annotate antigen specificity against VDJdb, with one amino acid substitution in CDR3 allowed. Following TCRdb reprocessing, every CDR3 protein sequence forms one entry, and DNA is not provided. These V and J calls are TCRdb output, not the study's own analysis. The table of this sample itemizes over 100,000 distinct CDR3 sequences. Together, the top ten hold around 20% of the sample.

The TCR was taken from a woman aged 18-70 years in good health. Recombination linked TRBV3-1 to TRBJ1-5. What was sequenced was blood T cells: a sorted CD56 or NKG2C T cell subset, CD4+ or CD8+ T cells, or bulk PBMC T cells (not recorded which). CDR3 region: CASSQDLVYQPQHF.